This T cell receptor beta chain appears in the sequencing data of a study of tumor and adjacent non-tumor tissue in lung cancer. In regard to this clonotype: One end of the junction does not line up with germline, which may come from a read error.

TCRbeta libraries were built with three rounds of nested PCR, modified from ARM-PCR. Via MiXCR, TCRdb re-called the multiplex PCR reads, giving one row per CDR3 protein. Found here are 71,000 or so distinct CDR3 sequences, around 80% of them singletons; the top ten hold about 14%. No cell sorting was done before RNA was extracted from the tissue. The CDR3 contains 13 residues. Germline loops: CDR1 MNHEY, CDR2 SVGEGT. The chain uses TRBV6-2 or TRBV6-3 and TRBJ2-7, with unresolved D. Sequencing was performed on lung tumor tissue. This TCR came from a woman in her 50s with non-small cell lung cancer. In DNA form, the CDR3 reads TGTGTCAGCATCCCTGACAATACCTTCGAGCAGTACTTC. Its translation: CVSIPDNTFEQYF.